A single sample gave rise to the 13 T cell receptor beta chains below, sequenced in a study of blood T cell repertoires in COVID-19. Libraries were prepared by immunoSEQ multiplex PCR; TCRdb keeps only in-frame clonotypes and omits some of them. The sample includes around 80,000 clones, roughly 80% of them seen just once. Source material: peripheral blood. Receptors originate from a woman of 80 years or more with acute or convalescent COVID-19.

The V and J genes are TRBV27 and TRBJ1-5, with TRBD1 matching over 7 bases. This CDR3 spans 13 amino acids. Trimming at V came to 4 bases and at J to 12 bases, leaving 9 bases not matched to a gene. CDR1 and CDR2 (germline): MNHEY, SMNVEV (reference sequence). CDR3 nucleotide sequence: TGTGCCAGCAGTTACTCGGGACAGCAAAACCAGCATTTT. Translating gives CASSYSGQQNQHF.

The chain combines TRBV3-1 (or the pseudogene TRBV3-2) with TRBJ1-2; 8 bases map to TRBD1. There are 15 residues in the CDR3. Looked up from germline, CDR1 is LGHDT and CDR2 is YNNKEL (reference sequence). V lost 2 bases and J lost 0; bases outside the gene matches: 2. The CDR3 loop reads CASSQRTGSNYGYTF. CDR3 nucleotide sequence: TGTGCCAGCAGCCAACGGACAGGGTCTAACTATGGCTACACCTTC.

Only one count was recorded for this clone. The chain employs TRBV7-2 and TRBJ2-3; D uncertain. Between the trimmed V and J ends, which lost 1 base and 5 bases, there was a span of 7 bases. The CDR3 contains 13 residues. The germline V gene has CDR1 SGHTA and CDR2 FQGNSA. CDR3 residues: CASSLVSVDTQYF. The CDR3 DNA reads TGTGCCAGCAGCTTAGTCTCCGTAGATACGCAGTATTTT.

The chain employs TRBV6-6 and TRBJ1-5; TRBD1 might be the D (6 bases). Germline CDR1 reads MNHNY; CDR2 reads SVGAGI (reference sequence). V shed 10 bases and J shed 3 bases, with 13 bases lying between them. The length of the CDR3 is 13 residues. The CDR3 coding sequence is TGTGCCACCCAGGGGCAGTCCAATCAGCCCCAGCATTTT. Its translation: CATQGQSNQPQHF.

The chain has TRBV6-5 and TRBJ1-4, with D perhaps TRBD1 (5 bases). Germline V gene lookup returns CDR1 MNHEY and CDR2 SVGAGI. The length of the CDR3 is 15 residues. Trimming removed 5 bases at V and 7 bases at J, with 17 bases between. CDR3 region: CASSLRPWGVEKLFF. CDR3 sequence (DNA): TGTGCCAGCAGTCTCAGACCTTGGGGGGTTGAAAAACTGTTTTTT.

V gene TRBV7-6 combines with J gene TRBJ1-5; the match to TRBD1 covers 7 bases. Germline assignment: CDR1 SGHVS and CDR2 FNYEAQ. The J segment lost 0 bases and the V segment lost 8 bases, leaving 1 base of the junction unmatched. CDR3 size: 13 residues. The CDR3 bases are TGTGCCAGCCAGGGGGGTAGCAATCAGCCCCAGCATTTT. This sequence encodes CASQGGSNQPQHF.

The chain is built from TRBV6-4 and TRBJ1-6; the D gene is possibly TRBD1 (5 bases). The CDR3 is 15 amino acids. V lost 2 bases to trimming and J lost 8 bases, with 13 bases between them. Looked up from germline, CDR1 is MRHNA and CDR2 is SNTAGT. Written as DNA, the CDR3 is TGTGCCAGCAGTGACGGGGCAGGGAGGGATTCACCCCTCCACTTT. Its protein product is CASSDGAGRDSPLHF.

The chain couples TRBV7-2 to TRBJ1-1; D is unresolved. CDR1 and CDR2 from the germline V gene are SGHTA and FQGNSA. The CDR3 totals 15 residues. V shed 4 bases and J shed 0 bases, with 12 bases lying between them. For the CDR3, the DNA is TGTGCCAGCAGCTCCATGATTAGTCTGAACACTGAAGCTTTCTTT. Translating it yields CASSSMISLNTEAFF.

This chain connects TRBV6-5 to TRBJ2-6; D is uncertain. The V gene lost 5 bases and the J gene lost 4 bases, with 9 bases spanning the gap. This CDR3 spans 14 amino acids. Germline V gives CDR1 MNHEY, CDR2 SVGAGI. CDR3 in amino acids: CASSLGSGANVLTF. The CDR3 coding sequence is TGTGCCAGCAGTCTCGGTTCCGGGGCCAACGTCCTGACTTTC.

The V call is TRBV3-1 (or the pseudogene TRBV3-2), the J call TRBJ2-1; 7 nucleotides align to TRBD1. Looked up from germline, CDR1 is LGHDT and CDR2 is YNNKEL (reference sequence). The CDR3 sequence is 14 residues long. V was pared by 4 bases and J by 5 bases, with 5 bases of the junction left unmatched. In nucleotides, the CDR3 is TGTGCCAGCAGCCTCAGGGGGATGCACAATGAGCAGTTCTTC. This translates into CASSLRGMHNEQFF.

V and J are TRBV10-2 and TRBJ2-7, with a tentative D call TRBD1 (7 bases). The CDR3 covers 16 residues. Per the germline V gene, CDR1 is WSHSY and CDR2 is SAAADI. The ends were cut back, 6 bases at V and 3 bases at J, with 21 bases in the middle. In DNA, the CDR3 is TGCGCCAGCAGGGACTGGGGGGCAGGGGGTAACTACGAGCAGTACTTC. It yields the protein CASRDWGAGGNYEQYF.

The chain uses TRBV30 and TRBJ1-5; a weak D match, TRBD1 (6 bases). CDR3 size: 16 residues. Trimming removed 2 bases at V and 4 bases at J, with 18 bases between. CDR1 and CDR2 from the germline V gene are GTSNPN and SVGIG (reference sequence). The CDR3 DNA is TGTGCCTGGAGTAAAGGGGACACAACGGGGAATCAGCCCCAGCATTTT. It translates to CAWSKGDTTGNQPQHF.

The V call is TRBV27, the J call TRBJ1-2; TRBD1 is a possible D gene (5 bases). Deletions cut 7 bases from V and 5 bases from J, with 17 bases between. There are 14 residues in the CDR3. The germline V gene has CDR1 MNHEY and CDR2 SMNVEV (reference sequence). Here the CDR3 reads CASMSGDSVYGYTF. CDR3 nucleotide sequence: TGTGCCAGCATGTCCGGGGACTCCGTGTATGGCTACACCTTC.